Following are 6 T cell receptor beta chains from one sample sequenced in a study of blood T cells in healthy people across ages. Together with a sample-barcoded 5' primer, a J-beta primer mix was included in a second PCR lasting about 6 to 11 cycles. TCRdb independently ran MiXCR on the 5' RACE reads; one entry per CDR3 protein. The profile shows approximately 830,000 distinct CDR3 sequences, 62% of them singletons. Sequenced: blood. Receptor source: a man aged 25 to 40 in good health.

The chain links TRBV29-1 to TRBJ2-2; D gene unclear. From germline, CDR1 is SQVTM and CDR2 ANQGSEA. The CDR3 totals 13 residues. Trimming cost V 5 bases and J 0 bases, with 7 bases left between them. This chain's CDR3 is CSVPQTNTGELFF. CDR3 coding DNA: TGCAGCGTTCCGCAGACGAACACCGGGGAGCTGTTTTTT.

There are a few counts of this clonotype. CDR3 DNA sequence: TGTGCCAGCAGCTTAACAGGGCAACATGAGCAGTTCTTC. Encoded protein: CASSLTGQHEQFF. The chain uses TRBV7-7 and TRBJ2-1, with D tentatively TRBD1 (6 bases). This CDR3 is 13 amino acids long. Germline CDR1 reads SSHAT; CDR2 reads FNYEAQ (reference sequence). The V and J ends lost 2 bases and 8 bases respectively, with 10 bases between them.

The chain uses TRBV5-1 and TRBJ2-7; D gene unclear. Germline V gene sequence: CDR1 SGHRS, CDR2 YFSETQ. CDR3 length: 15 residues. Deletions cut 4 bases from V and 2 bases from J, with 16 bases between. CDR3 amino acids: CASSAWNNPPYEQYF. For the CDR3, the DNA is TGCGCCAGCAGCGCATGGAACAATCCCCCCTACGAGCAGTACTTC.

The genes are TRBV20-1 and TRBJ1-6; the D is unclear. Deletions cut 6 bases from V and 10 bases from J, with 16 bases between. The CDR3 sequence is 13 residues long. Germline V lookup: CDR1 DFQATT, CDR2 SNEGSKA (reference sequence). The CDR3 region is CSALADFGSPLHF. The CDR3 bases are TGCAGTGCCTTGGCTGATTTCGGGTCACCCCTCCACTTT.

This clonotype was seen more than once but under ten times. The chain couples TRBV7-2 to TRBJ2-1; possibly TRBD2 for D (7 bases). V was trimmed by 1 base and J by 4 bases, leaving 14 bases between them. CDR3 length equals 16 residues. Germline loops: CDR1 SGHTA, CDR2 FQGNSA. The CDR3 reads CASSLVGGLIYNEQFF. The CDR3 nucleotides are TGTGCCAGCAGCTTAGTGGGGGGGCTAATATACAATGAGCAGTTCTTC.

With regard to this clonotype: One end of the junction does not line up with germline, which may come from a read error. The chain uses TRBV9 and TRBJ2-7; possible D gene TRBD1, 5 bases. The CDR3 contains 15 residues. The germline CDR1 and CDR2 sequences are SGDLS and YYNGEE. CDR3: CASSVVGTGSSEQYF. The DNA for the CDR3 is TGTGCCAGCAGCGTAGTTGGAACAGGCTCCTCCGAGCAGTACTTC.